A selection of T cell receptor beta chains follows, all from one sample in a study of cytomegalovirus exposure and HLA in healthy donors. Sequenced by immunoSEQ multiplex PCR; TCRdb stores in-frame clones only, minus some. This table has 80,000 to 100,000 clones, about 80% appearing once. The sample was PBMCs. These receptors were taken from a man aged 18 to 29 in good health and CMV-seropositive. CDR3s leave out the opening cysteine and the closing phenylalanine or tryptophan. The D gene is left open where the match is weak. Expanded clones get a size class; other rows say once, few or many, or leave the size out.

v_gene	d_gene	j_gene	abundance	CDR3aa
TRBV5-1	NA	TRBJ1-1	NA	ASSLDPGNTEAF
TRBV7-9	TRBD1	TRBJ1-2	NA	ASSFRDRVSGYT
TRBV6-1	NA	TRBJ1-1	NA	ASSEALRGDPEAF
TRBV27	NA	TRBJ1-1	NA	ASSPTGGDTEAF
TRBV7-6	TRBD2	TRBJ2-2	once	ASSYDSAGGSTPGELF
TRBV7-2	TRBD1	TRBJ1-5	NA	ASSQQTGTEPQH
TRBV28	NA	TRBJ1-1	NA	ATLTHRGTEAF
TRBV19	NA	TRBJ1-5	NA	ASSIGAGGQPQH
TRBV5-1	NA	TRBJ1-5	NA	ASSPGDGSGQPQH
TRBV6-1	NA	TRBJ2-3	NA	ASSEGSVPDTQY
TRBV11-2	NA	TRBJ2-6	NA	AGSSVSGANVLT
TRBV6-1	TRBD1	TRBJ1-2	NA	ASSEGLGQSYGYT
TRBV5-6	NA	TRBJ2-6	NA	ASSLVLISGANVLT
TRBV27	NA	TRBJ2-7	NA	ASSRFVGENYEQY
TRBV25-1	NA	TRBJ2-7	NA	ASSERLAPYEQY
TRBV6-5	NA	TRBJ1-2	NA	ASSPSHLYGYT
TRBV4-2	NA	TRBJ2-7	NA	ASSQDRAYEQY
TRBV7-2	NA	TRBJ2-3	NA	ASSLLGDTQY
TRBV7-9	NA	TRBJ2-4	NA	ASSLVGGFYKNIQY
TRBV2	NA	TRBJ2-7	once	ASRGGRGAVYEQY
TRBV19	TRBD2	TRBJ2-3	NA	ASSMTSGGILAQY
TRBV29-1	NA	TRBJ2-5	NA	SSGGGLQETQY
TRBV2	TRBD2	TRBJ2-1	NA	ASRLSPGLVYSEQF
TRBV4-1	NA	TRBJ1-1	NA	ASSQSRALNTEAF
TRBV28	TRBD2	TRBJ2-7	few	ASSSGVGGYEQY
TRBV30	NA	TRBJ1-5	NA	AWSVTQGSGSNQPQH
TRBV10-2	TRBD2	TRBJ2-2	NA	ASRIRALAGNTGELF
TRBV11-2	NA	TRBJ2-7	NA	ASSPRRVAISDEQY
TRBV10-3	NA	TRBJ1-1	NA	AISAGKTEAF
TRBV29-1	TRBD1	TRBJ1-6	NA	SVGTDGALH
TRBV9	NA	TRBJ2-3	NA	ASSVTYPPDTQY
TRBV19	NA	TRBJ1-5	NA	ASSIRTGSNQPQH
TRBV6-1	NA	TRBJ2-5	once	ASNLASGEQETQY
TRBV29-1	TRBD1	TRBJ2-2	once	SGRRQGIGELF
TRBV5-4	NA	TRBJ2-2	NA	ASSGPVNTGELF
TRBV27	NA	TRBJ1-1	few	ASSLSQINTEAF
TRBV5-4	NA	TRBJ1-6	NA	ASSLLKSDSPLH
TRBV5-1	TRBD1	TRBJ2-7	NA	ASSLEGQGAEQY
TRBV6-6	TRBD1	TRBJ1-5	once	ASSLQGAANQPQH
TRBV21-1	NA	TRBJ2-3	NA	ASSSSGGITDTQY
TRBV6-1	TRBD1	TRBJ1-4	few	ASSENIGTGGEKLF
TRBV5-5	TRBD1	TRBJ1-2	NA	ASSKGTGGSMDYGYT
TRBV28	NA	TRBJ1-6	NA	ASSLTPDSNPYNSPLH
TRBV5-1	NA	TRBJ1-2	once	ASSKSRGRGYGYT
TRBV5-1	TRBD2	TRBJ2-5	NA	ASSLAGSGGETQY
TRBV6-5	TRBD1	TRBJ1-1	NA	ASSYTDRDTEAF
TRBV6-4	NA	TRBJ2-1	NA	ASSDLEGPYNEQF
TRBV19	NA	TRBJ2-5	NA	ASSSGGTYQETQY
TRBV9	NA	TRBJ2-2	NA	ASSGRTTRDTGELF
TRBV7-9	TRBD1	TRBJ2-2	NA	ASSLAGTGDTGELF
TRBV6-1	NA	TRBJ1-6	few	ATSQIEPYNSPLH
TRBV5-1	TRBD2	TRBJ2-1	NA	ASSLGSTSGGRNEQF
TRBV30	NA	TRBJ1-3	NA	AWSPGNSGNTIY
TRBV6-1	TRBD1	TRBJ1-1	NA	ASTFRDRVTF
TRBV5-4	TRBD2	TRBJ2-2	NA	ASSLLAGVIAGELF
TRBV29-1	NA	TRBJ2-5	NA	SVAGEETQY
TRBV15	NA	TRBJ1-5	NA	ATSKGDGNQPQH
TRBV6-1	NA	NA	NA	ASRQGLEQY
TRBV4-1	TRBD2	TRBJ2-1	few	ASSREGLAKSPEQF